This entry is about one T cell receptor (beta chain). As yet, its antigen is unknown. The data derive from a study of shared clonotypes between healthy human individuals. The study, taken as a whole, reports: The authors sampled blood alone, and tissue repertoires likely differ.

The CDR3 is 13 residues long. Measured with immunoSEQ multiplex PCR; TCRdb has only the in-frame clones, and not every one. The sample records 650,000 to 800,000 clones, about two thirds being singletons. A CD45RA+ naive subset and a CD45RA-negative memory subset were split from CD4+ cells. The material sequenced was memory CD4+ T cells sorted from blood. Sample subset: CD45RA-negative fraction. This chain links TRBV21-1 with TRBJ1-2; the D segment call TRBD1 is taken from the table without a DNA check. TRBV21-1 is shown as a pseudogene. This receptor was identified in a young woman in good health. This CDR3 reads CASSKGDSYGYTF. CDR3 in DNA: TGTGCCAGCAGCAAAGGGGACAGCTATGGCTACACCTTC.